The clone carrying this T cell receptor beta chain was counted at least ten times. What it binds is unknown. The germline CDR1 and CDR2 sequences are SGHTA and FQGNSA. The CDR3 has 16 amino acids. V trimming: 1 base; J trimming: 8 bases; junction bases outside the gene matches: 9. The sample originates from a study of T cell repertoires in cytomegalovirus infection. Study overall: Recently identified HLA-C-restricted CMV epitopes and well-studied HLA-B-restricted CMV epitopes were used by the study. Public TCR beta signatures marked donors with CMV infection and the matching HLA. General observations from the study: Within the response measured ex vivo, HLA-C-restricted CMV-specific TCR beta clonotypes were dominant.

TCRdb reanalysed the reads using MiXCR and keeps one entry per CDR3 protein. The table includes approximately 1,000,000 distinct CDR3 sequences, roughly 31% detected once. This sample comprised cultured CD8+ T cells from PBMCs, obtained from culture after CMV antigen stimulation. V is TRBV7-2 and J is TRBJ2-1; 9 positions match TRBD2. The source of this sequence is a human donor in good health (CMV status not recorded). Some clones in this sample may be carry-over from other donors' samples. The CDR3 region is CASSLGGTSILDEQFF. The CDR3 nucleotides read TGTGCCAGCAGCTTAGGAGGGACTAGCATCCTCGATGAGCAGTTCTTC.